The clone carrying this T cell receptor (beta chain) appeared a few times. Its target is not known. This sample was taken from a study of molecular identifiers for immune sequencing clone quantification. Regarding the study as a whole: Jurkat TCR RNA spiked in from one cell (amid more than 850,000 naive cells) was reportedly detectable.

Trimming left V 8 bases short and J 2 bases short, with 13 bases between. The CDR3 covers 13 residues. TCRdb itself ran the PCR reads through MiXCR, one entry per CDR3 protein. The sample includes about 63,000 distinct CDR3 sequences, under 20% seen only once; the top ten take 1.4%. The sequence derives from a human donor in good health. Some libraries in this study had Jurkat cell RNA spiked in. The source material was naive CD8+ T cells from blood, with Jurkat cell RNA spiked in. Noted subset: FACS-sorted CD8+CD4-CCR7+CD45RA+ naive T cells. This chain uses TRBV12-3 or TRBV12-4 with TRBJ2-7; the D is unclear. CDR3 sequence: CASSDGETYEQYF. Here the CDR3 DNA reads TGTGCCAGCTCAGACGGAGAAACCTACGAGCAGTACTTC.